The 24 T cell receptor beta chains given below trace back to one sample, sequenced in a study of blood T cells in healthy people across ages. It was with a sample-barcoded 5' primer and a J-beta primer mix that a second PCR of roughly 7 to 12 cycles was run. Each CDR3 protein is one row after TCRdb ran MiXCR on the 5' RACE reads. This table has about a million distinct CDR3 sequences, about two fifths appearing once. The source material was blood. The receptor source for this set is a man aged 18 to 35 in good health.

The chain uses TRBV11-3 and TRBJ2-2; possibly TRBD1 for D (5 bases). Germline-derived CDR1 and CDR2 are SGHNT and YENEEA. V was pared by 0 bases and J by 7 bases, with 12 bases between. This CDR3 is built from 15 residues. The chain's CDR3 is CASSLEGWGNGELFF. DNA for the CDR3: TGTGCCAGCAGCTTAGAAGGGTGGGGCAACGGGGAGCTGTTTTTT.

V and J are TRBV11-3 and TRBJ2-1; D gene uncertain. The V and J ends lost 3 bases and 5 bases respectively, with 5 bases between them. Germline V CDR1 and CDR2: SGHNT, YENEEA. The CDR3 loop spans 12 amino acids. The CDR3: CASSFAHNEQFF. The CDR3 DNA reads as TGTGCCAGCAGCTTCGCCCACAATGAGCAGTTCTTC.

This clonotype was detected only a few times. The J gene is TRBJ2-3, the V gene TRBV4-3, with 9 bases that match TRBD2. The CDR3 spans 21 residues. CDR1 is LGHNA, CDR2 YSLEER, per germline. V lost 6 bases, J lost 2 bases, and 24 bases stayed unmatched. The CDR3 DNA follows: TGCGCCAGCAGTCCTAAGGGCGGGGGGGCCTTCGATTTAATGTCCACAGATACGCAGTATTTT. This codes for CASSPKGGGAFDLMSTDTQYF.

CDR3 amino acids: CASSYRTGSGETQYF. CDR3 nucleotides: TGTGCCAGCAGCTATCGGACAGGGTCTGGGGAGACCCAGTACTTC. This chain links TRBV27 with TRBJ2-5; 8 nucleotides line up with TRBD1. Germline CDR1 reads MNHEY; CDR2 reads SMNVEV (reference sequence). V lost 6 bases and J lost 5; bases outside the gene matches: 11. The CDR3 totals 15 residues.

The chain employs TRBV6-1 and TRBJ2-3, with D uncertain. Germline V lookup: CDR1 MNHNS, CDR2 SASEGT. V gave up 2 bases and J gave up 8 bases, with 23 bases separating them. The CDR3 spans 17 residues. Here the CDR3 DNA reads TGTGCCAGCAGTGAAATTTTCCGGACGGGTGACCCCCTTACGCAGTATTTT. This encodes CASSEIFRTGDPLTQYF.

CDR3 loop: CASSPSLSSQKLFF. In DNA form, the CDR3 reads TGTGCCAGCAGCCCCTCCCTATCTTCCCAAAAACTGTTTTTT. J is TRBJ1-4 and V is TRBV7-9; D not certain. The germline gives CDR1 SEHNR, CDR2 FQNEAQ (reference sequence). V was trimmed by 5 bases and J by 9 bases, leaving 16 bases between them. The CDR3 has 14 amino acids.

This chain connects TRBV29-1 to TRBJ2-1; D is undetermined. Germline CDR1 is SQVTM and CDR2 is ANQGSEA. This CDR3 is 12 amino acids long. The V end was cut by 4 bases, the J end by 4 bases, with 8 bases between. The CDR3 DNA sequence: TGCAGCGTTGTATACTCTTACAATGAGCAGTTCTTC. This codes for CSVVYSYNEQFF.

Details on this clonotype: Possible read error: a much larger clone is one base away. The chain couples TRBV5-5 to TRBJ1-2, with TRBD1 matching over 8 bases. CDR1 and CDR2 from the germline V gene are SGHKS and YYEKEE (reference sequence). CDR3 length equals 17 residues. V gave up 4 bases and J gave up 1 base; unmatched junction bases: 12. The CDR3 nucleotides read TGTGCCAGCAGCATCGGACAGGGCCAAATGCTTAACTATGGCTACACCTTC. Translating it yields CASSIGQGQMLNYGYTF.

This clonotype was observed a few times. The chain recombines TRBV4-3 with TRBJ2-1, with TRBD1 matching 7 bases. The germline V gene encodes CDR1 LGHNA and CDR2 YSLEER. This CDR3 spans 16 amino acids. Losses at the gene ends were 0 bases for V and 3 bases for J; bases not matched to a gene: 5. Here the CDR3 DNA reads TGCGCCAGCAGCCAAGATCGAGGGGGCGTCTACAATGAGCAGTTCTTC. This translates into CASSQDRGGVYNEQFF.

As DNA, the CDR3 is TGTGCCAGCAGTCCCCCCGGGGACTGGGAGCAGTTCTTC. This sequence encodes CASSPPGDWEQFF. This sequence joins TRBV6-6 and TRBJ2-1, with D possibly TRBD2 on 6 matching bases. V gave up 5 bases and J gave up 10 bases, with 15 bases separating them. Germline V gene lookup returns CDR1 MNHNY and CDR2 SVGAGI (reference sequence). This CDR3 is built from 13 residues.

This clonotype turned up a few times. The chain employs TRBV21-1 and TRBJ1-4; TRBD1 is the table's D call and was not checked against the DNA. TRBV21-1 corresponds to a pseudogene. The CDR3 has 17 residues. The CDR3 sequence is CASSKGAGTGGNEKLFF. Here the CDR3 DNA reads TGTGCCAGCAGCAAAGGGGCGGGGACAGGGGGTAATGAAAAACTGTTTTTT.

The chain combines TRBV7-9 with TRBJ1-4, with 9 bases that match TRBD1. J gave up 7 bases and V 7 bases, and 16 bases lay outside the gene matches. The CDR3 is made up of 17 amino acids. Germline V CDR1 and CDR2: SEHNR, FQNEAQ (reference sequence). CDR3 in amino acids: CASTKQGARNEGEKLFF. DNA for the CDR3: TGTGCCAGCACCAAACAGGGGGCGCGGAATGAGGGTGAAAAACTGTTTTTT.

This chain connects TRBV5-1 to TRBJ2-1; possibly TRBD1 or TRBD2 for D (6 bases each). Trimming removed 0 bases at V and 8 bases at J, with 18 bases between. The germline V gene encodes CDR1 SGHRS and CDR2 YFSETQ. The CDR3 length is 16 residues. CDR3: CASSLAMGGVTDEQFF. The DNA for the CDR3 is TGCGCCAGCAGCTTGGCGATGGGGGGCGTCACAGATGAGCAGTTCTTC.

This clonotype was counted a few times. This chain uses TRBV14 with TRBJ1-5, with D possibly being TRBD1 (6 bases). Germline loops: CDR1 SGHDN, CDR2 FVKESK. The CDR3 consists of 15 residues. V was clipped by 6 bases and J by 3 bases, with 15 bases between them. CDR3 in DNA: TGTGCCAGCAGGGGACATGAGGAAGCCAATCAGCCCCAGCATTTT. Translating gives CASRGHEEANQPQHF.

There are a few counts of this clonotype. V usage is TRBV25-1 and J usage is TRBJ1-1; D perhaps matches TRBD1 (6 bases). The CDR3 contains 15 residues. CDR1 MGHDK and CDR2 SYGVNS come from the germline V gene. Trimming took off 5 bases at V and 5 bases at J, with 18 bases between the two ends. The CDR3: CASSPRGGAQTEAFF. The CDR3 nucleotides read TGTGCCAGCAGTCCCCGGGGGGGGGCGCAGACTGAAGCTTTCTTT.

This clonotype was picked up many times. The chain couples TRBV5-5 to TRBJ1-3, with a weak D call TRBD1 (5 bases). CDR3 length: 14 residues. Germline CDR1 and CDR2: SGHKS and YYEKEE (reference sequence). The V end was cut by 4 bases, the J end by 1 base, with 9 bases between. For the CDR3, the DNA is TGTGCCAGCAGCCCGACAGTGTCTGGAAACACCATATATTTT. Its translation is CASSPTVSGNTIYF.

This rearrangement joins TRBV7-2 to TRBJ1-2, with D hard to call. Germline assignment: CDR1 SGHTA and CDR2 FQGNSA. Trimming removed 5 bases at V and 0 bases at J, with 13 bases between. This CDR3 comprises 15 residues. The CDR3 DNA reads as TGTGCCAGCAGCCGTGGCGGCCTAGCTAACTATGGCTACACCTTC. It yields the protein CASSRGGLANYGYTF.

The chain joins TRBV20-1 to TRBJ2-4, with D possibly being TRBD1 or TRBD2 (6 bases each). The CDR3 sequence is 13 residues long. V lost 7 bases, J lost 9 bases, and 19 bases lay in between. Germline V gives CDR1 DFQATT, CDR2 SNEGSKA (reference sequence). The CDR3 DNA sequence: TGCAGTGGGAAAGGGGGGAGAGGAGGCATTCAGTACTTC. Protein product: CSGKGGRGGIQYF.

The chain couples TRBV4-2 to TRBJ1-1; possible D gene TRBD1, 6 bases. The CDR3 is made up of 17 amino acids. From germline, CDR1 is LGHNA and CDR2 YNFKEQ. Trimming took 0 bases from V and 0 from J, leaving 14 bases between them. The CDR3 coding sequence is TGTGCCAGCAGCCAAGAACTCCAGGACAGATTGAACACTGAAGCTTTCTTT. Amino acids: CASSQELQDRLNTEAFF.

On this clonotype itself: This CDR3 is missing its conserved last phenylalanine or tryptophan, likely due to a read error. The V call is TRBV6-5, the J call TRBJ1-1; D might be TRBD1 (5 bases). There are 18 residues in the CDR3. The germline gives CDR1 MNHEY, CDR2 SVGAGI. The V end lost 0 bases, the J end lost 0 bases, and 17 bases lay between the germline ends. Here the CDR3 reads CASSYSSRQRFMNTEAFV. DNA of the CDR3: TGTGCCAGCAGTTACTCTAGTCGACAGAGGTTCATGAACACTGAAGCTTTCGTT.

This chain joins TRBV7-9 and TRBJ1-2; D is undetermined. Trimming left V 1 base short and J 8 bases short, with 8 bases between. CDR3 size: 12 residues. The germline gives CDR1 SEHNR, CDR2 FQNEAQ (reference sequence). DNA for the CDR3: TGTGCCAGCAGCTTAGACCAGTCGGGCTACACCTTC. Its translation: CASSLDQSGYTF.

This clonotype was seen more than once but under ten times. This sequence joins TRBV21-1 and TRBJ2-1; the D segment call TRBD2 is taken from the table without a DNA check. TRBV21-1 is recorded as a pseudogene. The CDR3 totals 16 residues. CDR3 coding DNA: TGTGCCAGCAGCAATAGTCGGGGGAGGTCCTACAATGAGCAGTTCTTC. The encoded protein is CASSNSRGRSYNEQFF.

In its sample, this clonotype was seen a few times. This chain connects TRBV7-2 to TRBJ1-2; D gene ambiguous. Germline CDR1 reads SGHTA; CDR2 reads FQGNSA. The CDR3 has 13 residues. The V end was cut by 0 bases, the J end by 7 bases, with 9 bases between. The CDR3 region is CASSLAGDAGYTF. CDR3 DNA: TGTGCCAGCAGCTTAGCAGGAGATGCTGGCTACACCTTC.

V is TRBV3-1 and J is TRBJ2-7; TRBD1 agrees at 9 bases. V trimming: 2 bases; J trimming: 5 bases; junction bases outside the gene matches: 4. Germline assignment: CDR1 LGHDT and CDR2 YNNKEL (reference sequence). This CDR3 has 14 amino acids. CDR3 amino acids: CASSQQQGAHEQYF. The CDR3 DNA is TGTGCCAGCAGCCAACAACAGGGGGCCCACGAGCAGTACTTC.